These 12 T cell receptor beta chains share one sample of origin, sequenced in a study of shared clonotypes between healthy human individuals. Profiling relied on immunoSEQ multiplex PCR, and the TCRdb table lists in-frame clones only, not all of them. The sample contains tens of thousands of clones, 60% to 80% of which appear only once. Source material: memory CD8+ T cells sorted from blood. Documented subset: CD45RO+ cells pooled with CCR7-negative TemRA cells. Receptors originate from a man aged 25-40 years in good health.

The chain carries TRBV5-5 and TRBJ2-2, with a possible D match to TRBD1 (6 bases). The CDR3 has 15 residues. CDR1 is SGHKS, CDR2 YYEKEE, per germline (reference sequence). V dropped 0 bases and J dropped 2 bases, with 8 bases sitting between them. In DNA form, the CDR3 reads TGTGCCAGCAGCTTGGGGACAGCTAACACCGGGGAGCTGTTTTTT. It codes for CASSLGTANTGELFF.

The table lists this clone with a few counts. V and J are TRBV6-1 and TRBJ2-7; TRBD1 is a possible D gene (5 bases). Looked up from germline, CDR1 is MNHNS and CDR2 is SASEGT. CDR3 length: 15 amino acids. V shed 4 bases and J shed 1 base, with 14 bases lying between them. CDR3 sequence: CASSGIQGESYEQYF. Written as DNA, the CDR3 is TGTGCCAGCAGTGGGATTCAGGGTGAATCCTACGAGCAGTACTTC.

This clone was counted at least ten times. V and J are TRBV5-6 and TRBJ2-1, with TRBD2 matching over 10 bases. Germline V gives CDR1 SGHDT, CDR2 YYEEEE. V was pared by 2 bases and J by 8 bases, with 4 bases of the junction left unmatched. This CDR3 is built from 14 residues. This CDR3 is CASSFLLAGDEQFF. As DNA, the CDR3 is TGTGCCAGCAGCTTTCTGCTAGCGGGAGATGAGCAGTTCTTC.

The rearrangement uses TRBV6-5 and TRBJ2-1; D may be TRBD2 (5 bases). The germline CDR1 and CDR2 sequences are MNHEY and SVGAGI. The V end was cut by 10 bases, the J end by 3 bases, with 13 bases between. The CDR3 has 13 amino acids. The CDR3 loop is CATRSGVYNEQFF. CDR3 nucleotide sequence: TGTGCCACCCGTTCCGGGGTCTACAATGAGCAGTTCTTC.

The CDR3 loop reads CASSLRDGLSTDTQYF. The CDR3 DNA follows: TGTGCCAGCAGCTTGCGGGACGGACTTAGCACAGATACGCAGTATTTT. The J gene is TRBJ2-3, the V gene TRBV5-8; TRBD1 or TRBD2 may be the D gene (5 bases each). There are 16 residues in the CDR3. The V gene lost 1 base and the J gene lost 0 bases, with 12 bases spanning the gap. CDR1 is SGHTS and CDR2 is YDEGEE in the germline V gene.

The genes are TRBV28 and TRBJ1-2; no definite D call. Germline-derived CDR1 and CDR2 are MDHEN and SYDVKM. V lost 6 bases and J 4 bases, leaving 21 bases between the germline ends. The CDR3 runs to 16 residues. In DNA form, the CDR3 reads TGTGCCAGCAGCCTCTCTATCCCCGAAAAGGGCTATGGCTACACCTTC. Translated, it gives CASSLSIPEKGYGYTF.

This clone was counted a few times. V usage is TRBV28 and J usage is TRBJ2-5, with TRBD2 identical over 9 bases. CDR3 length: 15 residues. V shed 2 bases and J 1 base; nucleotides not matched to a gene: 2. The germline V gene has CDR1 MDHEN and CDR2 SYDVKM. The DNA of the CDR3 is TGTGCCAGCAGTTTAGGTAGCGGGAGCCAAGAGACCCAGTACTTC. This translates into CASSLGSGSQETQYF.

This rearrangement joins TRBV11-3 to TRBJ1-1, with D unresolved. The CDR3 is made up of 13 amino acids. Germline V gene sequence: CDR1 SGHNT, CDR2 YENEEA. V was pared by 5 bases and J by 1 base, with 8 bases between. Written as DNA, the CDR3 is TGTGCCAGCAGCATAGGCAAGAACACTGAAGCTTTCTTT. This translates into CASSIGKNTEAFF. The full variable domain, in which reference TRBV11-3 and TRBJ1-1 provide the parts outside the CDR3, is EAGVVQSPRYKIIEKKQPVAFWCNPISGHNTLYWYLQNLGQGPELLIRYENEEAVDDSQLPKDRFSAERLKGVDSTLKIQPAELGDSAVYLCASSIGKNTEAFFGQGTRLTVV.

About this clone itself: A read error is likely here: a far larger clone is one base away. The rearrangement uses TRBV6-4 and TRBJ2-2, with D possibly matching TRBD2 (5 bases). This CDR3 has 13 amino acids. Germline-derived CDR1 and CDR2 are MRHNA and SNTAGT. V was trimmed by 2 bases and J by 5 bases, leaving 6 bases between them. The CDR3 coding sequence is TGTGCCAGCAGTGACACGGGGACCGGGGAGCTGTTTTTT. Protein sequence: CASSDTGTGELFF.

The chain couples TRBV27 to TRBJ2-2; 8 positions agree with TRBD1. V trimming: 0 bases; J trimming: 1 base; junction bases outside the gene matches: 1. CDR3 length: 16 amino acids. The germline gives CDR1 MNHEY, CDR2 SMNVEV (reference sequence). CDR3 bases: TGTGCCAGCAGTTTATCCGGGACAGGGAACACCGGGGAGCTGTTTTTT. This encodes CASSLSGTGNTGELFF.

The chain's CDR3 is CASSSSLGEASDVEQYF. The CDR3 DNA follows: TGTGCCAGCAGTTCTAGTCTTGGAGAAGCGAGCGACGTGGAGCAGTACTTC. This sequence joins TRBV27 and TRBJ2-7; D gene ambiguous. CDR1 and CDR2 from the germline V gene are MNHEY and SMNVEV (reference sequence). Trimming stripped 4 bases from V and 7 bases from J, with 26 bases between. The CDR3 spans 17 residues.

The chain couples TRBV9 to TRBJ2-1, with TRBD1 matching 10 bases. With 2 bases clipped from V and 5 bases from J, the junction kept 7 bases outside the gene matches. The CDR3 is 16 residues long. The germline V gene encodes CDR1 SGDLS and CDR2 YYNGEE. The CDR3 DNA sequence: TGTGCCAGCAGCGTTCAAAGGGACAGGGGCCACAATGAGCAGTTCTTC. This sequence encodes CASSVQRDRGHNEQFF.